This T cell receptor (beta chain) was captured in a study of shared clonotypes between healthy human individuals. For each subset, genomic DNA was distributed in equal portions over several immunoSEQ plates. Assay used: immunoSEQ multiplex PCR; TCRdb lists only in-frame clones, some missing. The profile shows about 500,000 clones, approximately 71% of them singletons. This TCR was sampled from a woman between 40 and 50 years old in good health. Some clones in this sample may be carry-over from other donors' samples. Material for sequencing was PBMCs.

As DNA, the CDR3 is TGTGCCAGCAGTATCCGGGGGGACTCTGGAAACACCATATATTTT. Translating it yields CASSIRGDSGNTIYF. The chain has TRBV2 and TRBJ1-3, with D maybe TRBD1 (5 bases). There are 15 residues in the CDR3. CDR1 and CDR2 from the germline V gene are SNHLY and FYNNEI. Trimming removed 5 bases at V and 0 bases at J, with 11 bases between.